The following is a T cell receptor (beta chain) sequence with its context. The germline V gene encodes CDR1 SGHDN and CDR2 FVKESK. This CDR3 spans 13 amino acids. Germline trimming cut 4 bases from V and 5 bases from J; bases unmatched to any gene: 4. How the authors handled the data: Amplified reference gene primers provided the basis for estimating nucleated cell counts. TCRdb's copy holds only in-frame clones and misses some; the assay was immunoSEQ multiplex PCR. The V and J calls and clone size are taken from that table; D and trimming were inferred from the DNA. There are about 50,000 clones in the sample; roughly 85% occur only once, and roughly 12% lies in the top ten. This record comes from a study of blood T cell repertoires in COVID-19. As for the study in general: The origin of the acute and convalescent COVID-19 samples was the United States, Italy and Spain. T cells, B-cell-depleted T cells, or PBMCs supplied cDNA or gDNA.

The rearrangement joins TRBV14 to TRBJ2-7; 8 positions match TRBD1. Sequencing was carried out using peripheral blood. The receptor was isolated from a human donor in a cohort sampled during active COVID-19. CDR3 nucleotide sequence: TGTGCCAGCAGCCTGCGACAGGGGAACGAGCAGTACTTC. Translating it yields CASSLRQGNEQYF.